The T cell receptor (beta chain) described here comes from a study of cytomegalovirus exposure and HLA in healthy donors (dated by TCRdb to 2015 to 2018). With respect to the entire study: According to an earlier analysis of 587 of the donors, about 179 million T cells yielded over 90 million unique TCR beta sequences and 276 Gb of sequence data. Of the approximately 400 genotyped donors, over 65% fell in the genetic ancestry cluster associated with self-reported Caucasian donors. An earlier analysis of 587 of the donors applied high-throughput TCR beta sequencing to assess whether each TCR beta V gene segment acted as functional or pseudogenic. Every repertoire in the discovery cohort had been generated on one and the same sequencing platform. The T cell repertoires of under 750 subjects were profiled by immunosequencing and related to cytomegalovirus serostatus. A later genetic analysis took genome-wide SNP genotypes for about 55% of the 666 donors and used that subset as a discovery cohort. The later analysis used no new phenotypic data to find candidate immune exposures, relying instead on TCR beta sequences and their occurrence across donors. Typing coverage varied by locus: about 629-630 donors for A, B, C, DRB1 and DQB1; approximately 560 for DQA1; about 570 for DPA1; fewer than 480 for DPB1. To study patterns of TCR occurrence, a later analysis re-analyzed previously published TCR beta repertoires from hundreds of donors and added high-resolution HLA genotyping. An early release covering 550 to 650 HLA-typed donors comprised about 300 gigabases of sequencing data and tens of millions of unique TCR sequences. Besides the first cohort of 550 to 750 subjects, a separate validation cohort made up of some 110 different subjects was used. Both class I and class II loci were covered by HLA typing, at four-digit resolution. High-throughput TCR immunosequencing, statistical association of individual TCRs with disease status, and machine learning were combined to predict cytomegalovirus infection status. The study was designed to test whether signatures of past pathogen exposure could be identified by cataloging public T cell receptors. Among 398 genotyped donors of the cohort, an average of approximately 230,000 unique TCR beta nucleotide sequences were sequenced per donor, around 20% of them non-productive. Four to six DR-DQ haplotypes were handled as single units for association and clustering, since linkage in the cohort was strong. Alongside the repertoire data, information on donor age, sex, ethnicity and CMV serostatus was compiled.

Concerning this clone: The antigen this receptor binds is unknown. No per-base quality is available; no much larger clone lies one base away.

Libraries were built with the immunoSEQ multiplex PCR assay. A mixture of 60 forward primers for TCR Vbeta segments and 13 reverse primers for TCR Jbeta segments was used in the multiplex PCR. A multiplex PCR assay on genomic DNA amplified the CDR3 region of rearranged TCR beta genes. The amplified TCR beta libraries were sequenced on the Illumina HiSeq System as 87-base-pair reads. Regarding the original processing steps: In a later analysis, some 80 million unique TCR beta chains were counted across the 690 or so repertoires, and some 10 million of these chains were shared by at least two donors. A nearest-neighbor algorithm error-corrected the raw reads and collapsed the reads into unique sequences, merging closely related sequences to remove PCR and sequencing errors. Alignment of CDR3 sequences to IMGT reference sequences was used to assign V, D and J gene segments. For a sequence to be retained, at least a six-nucleotide match to both a V gene segment and a J gene segment was required. Rearrangements were classified as productive when the CDR3 lacked stop codons and remained in frame with V and J, and all other rearrangements were classified as non-productive. Following IMGT convention, CDR3 was defined as the stretch from the second conserved V-encoded cysteine up to the conserved J-encoded phenylalanine. In an earlier analysis of more than 550 of the donors, sequences lacking an unambiguous match to a single V gene segment were excluded. An earlier analysis of a few hundred of the donors classified V segments as functional when productive rearrangements were above 56.7% and as segregating when the standard deviation between donors was above 5%. A statistical classification framework was built for diagnosing cytomegalovirus status from the catalog of TCR beta chain sequences. A later analysis assigned V and J genes by comparing TCR nucleotide sequences with IMGT/GENE-DB human TR gene sequences. A later analysis assigned CDR3 sequences and most-parsimonious VDJ recombination scenarios with the TCRdist pipeline. A later analysis defined each TCR beta chain by its CDR3 amino acid sequence plus V-gene family, and excluded reads lacking a unique V-gene family. To address suspected cross-contamination and a sequencing artifact, a later analysis removed 550 to 750 highly shared, low-generation-probability nucleotide sequences. In a later analysis, a clonal expansion index was calculated for each public chain from normalized within-repertoire ranks of inferred template counts. A later analysis computed generation probabilities with a VDJ recombination model fitted to out-of-frame rearrangements, and checked the results against IGoR. In a later analysis, TCR-TCR, TCR-HLA and TCR-CMV co-occurrence was scored with hypergeometric tests, and a repertoire-size bias correction was applied to TCR pairs. False discovery rates were estimated in a later analysis by permuting HLA or CMV assignments 20 times. In a later analysis, co-occurring TCRs were grouped using DBSCAN, with TCRdist sequence similarity added in when clustering inside HLA-allele-positive subsets. Repertoires with fewer than 30,000 or more than 120,000 public chains, plus five repertoires with anomalous nucleotide sharing, were excluded from co-occurrence clustering. Not all clones reach the TCRdb copy of this immuneACCESS table, which keeps in-frame sequences only. Checked studies attribute under half of the gap to unresolved V genes and leave the rest unexplained. From that table come the V and J calls and clone size; the DNA was used to work out D and trimming. Within this sample are some 150,000 clones, with approximately 9% of them counted one time only. The ten largest clones capture less than 2% of the sample.

Trimmed from V: 2 bases; trimmed from J: 4 bases; junction bases lacking a gene match: 1. From its cysteine to its phenylalanine, the CDR3 spans 14 amino acids. Only the CDR3 part of the read is kept: 42 bases, read in frame from the first base. Looking up the germline V gene yields CDR1 MNHEY and CDR2 SVGAGI. The cohort comprised some 730 healthy bone marrow donors. All cohort members were sampled while nominally healthy, although unrecorded immune exposures were likely present. The donor was CMV seronegative and belonged to the group of approximately 320 seronegative cohort members. A peripheral blood sample was collected from each donor, and TCR beta sequencing was performed on peripheral blood mononuclear cells. Genomic DNA extraction from the blood cell samples was performed with the Qiagen DNeasy Blood Extraction Kit. What the authors observed across the whole study: A cluster of highly shared sequence variants was judged likely to represent a technical artifact of the sequencing pipeline. According to the authors, the approach could potentially be generalized to other disease states and immunological phenotypes. CMV serostatus was the only immune exposure information available for the cohort. According to a later genetic analysis, donors in an Asian-associated ancestry cluster had fewer N-insertions in productive TCRs than the roughly 700-donor mean. In an earlier analysis of 500 to 650 of the donors, most TCR beta V segments appeared in productive rearrangements about 90% or about 30% of the time, broadly matching IMGT annotations. According to a later analysis, TCR association rates differed among HLA loci, with DRB1 alleles showing the most associated TCRs and HLA-C alleles showing the fewest. At a false discovery rate of 0.05, a later analysis linked roughly 17,000 TCR beta sequences to specific HLA alleles. Compared with equally common non-associated chains, HLA-associated TCR beta chains in a later analysis were more clonally expanded and had lower generation probabilities. Cytomegalovirus status was reported to be diagnosed by the classifier with high specificity and sensitivity in both the original and validation cohorts. Roughly uniform sequencing depth across donors was assumed in presence/absence analyses, although this assumption may not hold. In vitro tests confirmed that a few of the cytomegalovirus-associated TCR beta chains recognize cytomegalovirus antigens. The 87-base-pair reads could not distinguish some IMGT-functional V segments, including TRBV6-2 and TRBV6-3, so those segments were excluded. V-gene and J-gene trimming of TCR beta chains was associated with a missense DCLRE1C variant in a later genetic analysis, and the association was replicated in an independent cohort. Most TCR sequences were seen in very few donors, while some public TCRs were found in many individuals. According to a later analysis, most CMV-associated TCR beta chains appeared to be HLA-restricted, and the HLA associations seemed to be driven largely by CMV exposure. This cohort had only TCR beta chains sequenced, and the lack of alpha or paired-chain data limited which features could be detected. In a later analysis, several top co-occurrence clusters were reported to appear linked to parvovirus B19, influenza, CMV and Epstein-Barr virus. Because some donors lacked HLA typing at each locus, the association tests relied only on the typed subset. Because counts were too low, under 20 rarely observed V segments, including chromosome 9 orphons, were left out of the earlier analysis of several hundred of the donors. Linkage disequilibrium might explain the correlated functional status among segregating V segments, but an unknown experimental factor could not be excluded. A total of 150 or so TCR beta chains were listed by the study as associated with cytomegalovirus. When HLA alleles, especially DR and DQ, strongly co-occurred, TCR associations were difficult to assign to individual alleles. A further reported finding was that TCR beta sequences accurately predicted the HLA-A and HLA-B alleles for most subjects in the first cohort.

The V and J genes are TRBV6-5 and TRBJ1-5; 8 central nucleotides agree with TRBD1. The TCR comes from a male donor in good health and CMV-seronegative. The source material was PBMCs. The base sequence is TGTGCCAGCAGTTACCAGGGGGCGAATCAGCCCCAGCATTTT. It is translated as CASSYQGANQPQHF.